This T cell receptor (beta chain) was sequenced in a study of regulatory T cells in long-lasting Graves disease. Study-wide results and limits: Persistent disease preferred TRBV28, TRBJ1-2 and TRBJ2-5.

The time point denotes: newly diagnosed GD, antithyroid drugs for less than 3 months. With RNA extracted from PBMCs as input, the TCR library was made. The CDR3 loop spans 18 amino acids. Per the germline V gene, CDR1 is SGHTA and CDR2 is FQGNSA. V trimming: 9 bases; J trimming: 0 bases; junction bases outside the gene matches: 16. Construction of the TCR beta libraries employed iRepertoire HTBI primers in conjunction with Arm-PCR of CDR3 regions. TCRdb reprocessed the multiplex PCR reads with MiXCR, giving one entry per CDR3 protein. The sample yields 600,000 to 650,000 distinct CDR3 sequences, under 20% seen once. There are many counts of this clonotype. What it binds is unknown. These same data were also listed under a study on T cells in Graves' hyperthyroidism and ophthalmopathy.

The rearrangement uses TRBV7-2 and TRBJ2-4; 8 bases agree with TRBD1. This receptor was obtained from a woman under 40 with Graves disease. The source was peripheral blood mononuclear cells (PBMCs), collected at new diagnosis, from a patient treated with antithyroid drugs. The CDR3 DNA is TGTGCCAGTACACCACGAATCACAGGGGGACTAGCCAAAAACATTCAGTACTTC. Its protein product is CASTPRITGGLAKNIQYF.